Listed below are T cell receptor beta chains from one sample, sequenced in a study of human T cells and chemical hapten exposure. TCRdb reanalysed the RACE reads using MiXCR and keeps one entry per CDR3 protein. The data show around 380,000 distinct CDR3 sequences, approximately 5.1% seen once. The input for sequencing was whole blood, taken in connection with sensitization to the hapten diphenylcyclopropenone (DPC). All receptors come from a woman in her fifties or sixties with alopecia areata. Some clones in this sample may be carry-over from other donors' samples. Each CDR3 is given with its conserved first and last residue. A D gene is named only where the DNA matches it firmly. Clone size is given for some rows only: seen once, a few or many times, or a class if the clone is expanded.

J gene	D gene	V gene	clone size	CDR3 DNA	CDR3 protein
TRBJ1-3	.	TRBV10-3	many	TGTGCCATCAGGGGTGTGATTACTGGAAACACCATATATTTT	CAIRGVITGNTIYF
TRBJ2-5	.	TRBV19	many	TGTGCCAGTAGTTGGGGCAGACAAGAGACCCAGTACTTC	CASSWGRQETQYF
TRBJ1-1	TRBD1	TRBV9	.	TGTGCCAGCAGCGTCAACGGACAGGGTGACACTGAAGCTTTCTTT	CASSVNGQGDTEAFF
TRBJ2-7	.	TRBV20-1	many	TGCAGTGCCCCGGACAGAGGGGAGCAGTACTTC	CSAPDRGEQYF
TRBJ1-2	.	TRBV4-1	many	TGCGCCAGCAGCCCTCAACGGGAGGGCACAAGAGGCTACACCTTC	CASSPQREGTRGYTF
TRBJ1-5	.	TRBV20-1	many	TGCAGTGCCACATCGTTCGGGACGCGCAATCAGCCCCAGCATTTT	CSATSFGTRNQPQHF
TRBJ2-1	TRBD1	TRBV27	few	TGTGCCAGCAGTTTATATACAGGGGCGAATGAGCAGTTCTTC	CASSLYTGANEQFF
TRBJ2-7	.	TRBV20-1	.	TGCAGTGCTAGGACCGGGGGCCCGGGGGAGCAGTACTTC	CSARTGGPGEQYF
TRBJ1-2	.	TRBV7-2	few	TGTGCCAGCAGCCCCGATCAGGGGTCTAGGGGCTACACCTTC	CASSPDQGSRGYTF
TRBJ1-2	.	TRBV29-1	.	TGCAGCGTTGAAAGCGAACAGGAACTACGCGGCTACACCTTC	CSVESEQELRGYTF
TRBJ2-3	TRBD2	TRBV6-4	many	TGTGCCAGCAGCTCACTAGCGGGGGGGCGAACAGATACGCAGTATTTT	CASSSLAGGRTDTQYF
TRBJ2-1	.	TRBV27	.	TGTGCCAGCAGTAGAGGACGGGTTGAGCAGTTCTTC	CASSRGRVEQFF
TRBJ2-4	.	TRBV7-2	many	TGTGCCAGCAGCTTAGAGATTCGGCAGGGGAACATTCAGTACTTC	CASSLEIRQGNIQYF
TRBJ2-3	.	TRBV25-1	many	TGTGCCAGCAGCACAGGGGGAGGGACAGATACGCAGTATTTT	CASSTGGGTDTQYF
TRBJ2-7	.	TRBV28	many	TGTGCCAGCAGTTTAGGGGGTCCGGTCCCCTACGAGCAGTACTTC	CASSLGGPVPYEQYF
TRBJ2-5	.	TRBV15	.	TGTGCCACCAGCAGAGGCAGGGAAGAGACCCAGTACTTC	CATSRGREETQYF
TRBJ2-1	TRBD2	TRBV6-5	few	TGTGCCAGCAGGTGGACCGGGGGGGCCGGCGAGCAGTTCTTC	CASRWTGGAGEQFF
TRBJ1-2	TRBD1	TRBV5-1	.	TGCGCCAGCAGCCCAAGAGCTCAGGGGGCGTCGGCTGGCTACACCTTC	CASSPRAQGASAGYTF
TRBJ1-1	.	TRBV5-1	.	TGCGCCAGCAGCTCTGTCGTGGGATCCAACACTGAAGCTTTCTTT	CASSSVVGSNTEAFF
TRBJ1-5	.	TRBV5-5	few	TGTGCCAGCAGCCGAGACAGTACCAATCAGCCCCAGCATTTT	CASSRDSTNQPQHF
TRBJ2-3	TRBD2	TRBV6-2/TRBV6-3	many	TGTGCCAGCAGCAACATCGGACTAGCGGTCTCTCTCAGCACAGATACGCAGTATTTT	CASSNIGLAVSLSTDTQYF
TRBJ1-2	.	TRBV6-2/TRBV6-3	many	TGTGCCAGCAGTTACGTGGGCCGAACATATGGCTACACCTTC	CASSYVGRTYGYTF
TRBJ2-1	TRBD1	TRBV12-3/TRBV12-4	many	TGTGCCAGCAGTTTCCGCCGGGACAGGGGGCTCTATGAGCAGTTCTTC	CASSFRRDRGLYEQFF
TRBJ2-5	.	TRBV14	.	TGTGCCAGCAGCCAAGATGGACTCCAAGAGACCCAGTACTTC	CASSQDGLQETQYF
TRBJ2-1	TRBD2	TRBV12-3/TRBV12-4	.	TGTGCCAGCAGTTTTGCGGGAGTACGTAATGAGCAGTTCTTC	CASSFAGVRNEQFF
TRBJ2-3	TRBD1	TRBV9	few	TGTGCCAGCAGCGTAGGAGTGACAGGGGTAGTAGATACGCAGTATTTT	CASSVGVTGVVDTQYF
TRBJ2-7	TRBD2	TRBV28	many	TGTGCCAGCAGTGGGACTAGCGGGAGGGAAATCTCCTACGAGCAGTACTTC	CASSGTSGREISYEQYF
TRBJ2-2	.	TRBV29-1	many	TGCAGCGCAAAACCCCTACACGGGAAACCCGGGGAGCTGTTTTTT	CSAKPLHGKPGELFF
TRBJ1-1	.	TRBV7-9	many	TGTGCCAGCAGCTCCAACTGGAGGAACACTGAAGCTTTCTTT	CASSSNWRNTEAFF
TRBJ2-5	.	TRBV29-1	many	TGCAGCGTCGTAACCTCACAGGGAGAGACCCAGTACTTC	CSVVTSQGETQYF
TRBJ2-5	.	TRBV20-1	.	TGCAGTGCTAGAATGGGGGCCGGGGAGACCCAGTACTTC	CSARMGAGETQYF
TRBJ1-2	.	TRBV3-1	.	TGTGCCAGCAGCCGCTCATTTGACGAATTCCACTATGGCTACACCTTC	CASSRSFDEFHYGYTF
TRBJ2-4	.	TRBV7-2	few	TGTGCCAGCAACCCTGACCTAGCCAAAAACATTCAGTACTTC	CASNPDLAKNIQYF
TRBJ2-7	TRBD2	TRBV14	.	TGTGCCAGCAGCCACCACAGGAGCGGGAAGGACGAGCAGTACTTC	CASSHHRSGKDEQYF
TRBJ2-1	.	TRBV6-1	few	TGTGCCAGCACCCCTTCCTCCGGGGGCTCCTACAATGAGCAGTTCTTC	CASTPSSGGSYNEQFF